The present entry profiles one T cell receptor beta chain with its context. Through a sample-barcoded 5' primer and a J-beta primer mix, a second PCR was run for roughly 7 to 12 cycles. From each sample, at least 2.5 million paired-end reads containing CDR3 were obtained. TCRdb ran MiXCR on the 5' RACE reads and lists one entry per CDR3 protein. The sample carries fewer than 1,200,000 distinct CDR3 sequences, 20% to 25% recorded once. This entry comes from a study of blood T cells in healthy people across ages. Germline-derived CDR1 and CDR2 are SQVTM and ANQGSEA. The CDR3 totals 14 residues. Another study also made use of these data, one on T cells of mothers and their children.

The clonotype comes from a girl aged 2 to 9 in good health. The chain uses TRBV29-1 and TRBJ2-5; TRBD2 matches 10 bases. The end of the DNA aligns better with TRBJ2-7, so the J call may be wrong. Specimen: blood. This CDR3 reads CSARSGGAYYEQYF. CDR3 DNA sequence: TGCAGCGCGCGGAGCGGGGGGGCCTACTACGAGCAGTACTTC.